Listed below are T cell receptor beta chains from one sample, sequenced in a study of blood T cell repertoires in COVID-19. This table comes from immunoSEQ multiplex PCR, and its TCRdb copy is limited to in-frame clones, with some not included. The table records hundreds of thousands of clones, around 88% of them present only once. The source material was peripheral blood. These receptor sequences come from a woman aged 30 to 39 with COVID-19, enrolled during active disease. CDR3s include the opening cysteine and the closing phenylalanine or tryptophan. A D gene is named only where the DNA matches it firmly. Not all rows give a size; the values are once, few, many and, for expanded clones, a class.

CDR3aa: CASSLTSGGSPEYGTQYF; CDR3nt: TGTGCCAGCAGCTTGACCAGCGGGGGGTCGCCGGAGTATGGAACGCAGTATTTT; abundance: once; len: 18; j_gene: TRBJ2-3; v_gene: TRBV7-2; d_gene: TRBD2
CDR3aa: CASSVSYRGEYGYTF; CDR3nt: TGTGCCAGCAGCGTTTCTTACAGGGGAGAATATGGCTACACCTTC; abundance: .; len: 15; j_gene: TRBJ1-2; v_gene: TRBV9; d_gene: TRBD1
CDR3aa: CASSLGTSGTWDTQYF; CDR3nt: TGTGCTAGCAGCTTAGGGACTAGCGGGACATGGGATACGCAGTATTTT; abundance: .; len: 16; j_gene: TRBJ2-3; v_gene: TRBV7-7; d_gene: TRBD2
CDR3aa: CASSLGTGGQALHF; CDR3nt: TGCGCCAGCAGCTTGGGGACAGGGGGGCAAGCCCTCCACTTT; abundance: .; len: 14; j_gene: TRBJ1-6; v_gene: TRBV5-1; d_gene: TRBD1
CDR3aa: CASSHRDRGRVGNEKLFF; CDR3nt: TGTGCCAGCAGCCACCGGGACAGGGGGCGTGTCGGTAATGAAAAACTGTTTTTT; abundance: .; len: 18; j_gene: TRBJ1-4; v_gene: TRBV4-2; d_gene: TRBD1
CDR3aa: CASSLPLTGDPTGELFF; CDR3nt: TGTGCCAGCAGCTTACCATTAACAGGGGACCCCACCGGGGAGCTGTTTTTT; abundance: .; len: 17; j_gene: TRBJ2-2; v_gene: TRBV7-2; d_gene: TRBD1
CDR3aa: CASSLKGSGGADEQYF; CDR3nt: TGTGCCAGCAGCTTGAAGGGTAGCGGGGGGGCGGACGAGCAGTACTTC; abundance: .; len: 16; j_gene: TRBJ2-7; v_gene: TRBV5-4; d_gene: TRBD2
CDR3aa: CASSIGAIGYTF; CDR3nt: TGTGCCAGTAGTATTGGGGCGATCGGCTACACCTTC; abundance: .; len: 12; j_gene: TRBJ1-2; v_gene: TRBV19; d_gene: .
CDR3aa: CASSFLYESTGAYGYTF; CDR3nt: TGTGCCAGCAGCTTTCTCTATGAATCGACAGGGGCCTATGGCTACACCTTC; abundance: .; len: 17; j_gene: TRBJ1-2; v_gene: TRBV7-2; d_gene: TRBD1
CDR3aa: CASSPVGGSEAFF; CDR3nt: TGTGCCAGCAGCCCTGTGGGGGGGTCTGAAGCTTTCTTT; abundance: .; len: 13; j_gene: TRBJ1-1; v_gene: TRBV7-8; d_gene: .
CDR3aa: CASSLSGTVGFLLNQPQHF; CDR3nt: TGTGCCAGCAGTTTAAGTGGGACAGTGGGGTTCTTGCTCAATCAGCCCCAGCATTTT; abundance: .; len: 19; j_gene: TRBJ1-5; v_gene: TRBV28; d_gene: TRBD1
CDR3aa: CATWAGGGTGELFF; CDR3nt: TGTGCCACCTGGGCGGGAGGAGGCACCGGGGAGCTGTTTTTT; abundance: .; len: 14; j_gene: TRBJ2-2; v_gene: TRBV6-5; d_gene: TRBD2
CDR3aa: CASVLLYGYTF; CDR3nt: TGTGCCAGTGTACTTCTATATGGCTACACCTTC; abundance: .; len: 11; j_gene: TRBJ1-2; v_gene: TRBV28; d_gene: .
CDR3aa: CASSIPYGQGGYTF; CDR3nt: TGTGCCAGTAGTATACCCTATGGACAGGGGGGCTACACCTTC; abundance: .; len: 14; j_gene: TRBJ1-2; v_gene: TRBV19; d_gene: TRBD1